These 27 T cell receptor beta chains came from one sample sequenced in a study of low-dose radiotherapy and immunotherapy resistance in tumors. Gene-specific TRAV and TRBV primers were used for first-strand cDNA, covering alpha and beta chains. TCRs were put through 20 to 25 PCR cycles of amplification with Phusion. A constant-region primer and the V-primer adapter served as the primer pair. Each CDR3 protein is one row after TCRdb ran MiXCR on the reads. The table includes 65,000 to 85,000 distinct CDR3 sequences, roughly 17% detected once. The sample's time point: after trial treatment. Sample treatment: LDRT plus nivolumab, ipilimumab, low-dose cyclophosphamide and aspirin (RACIN trial). The starting material was PBMCs, obtained after low-dose radiotherapy plus immunotherapy. Source of these receptors: a male donor with prostate cancer.

This clonotype was observed at least ten times. This chain joins TRBV27 and TRBJ2-7; D is unresolved. Germline V lookup: CDR1 MNHEY, CDR2 SMNVEV (reference sequence). Trimming shortened V by 6 bases and J by 0 bases, and 12 bases separated the two germline ends. This CDR3 has 14 amino acids. The CDR3 sequence is CASRSPSSSYEQYF. CDR3 bases: TGTGCCAGCAGGTCCCCGTCTAGCTCCTACGAGCAGTACTTC.

This clonotype was seen many times. The genes are TRBV7-2 and TRBJ2-1, with TRBD2 identical over 9 bases. Trimming took 5 bases from V and 3 from J; bases not matched to a gene: 8. CDR1 is SGHTA and CDR2 is FQGNSA in the germline V gene. The CDR3 spans 16 residues. CDR3: CASSISLAGYYNEQFF. CDR3 bases: TGTGCCAGCAGCATCAGTCTAGCGGGATACTACAATGAGCAGTTCTTC. Using reference TRBV7-2 and TRBJ2-1 for the parts outside the CDR3, the full variable domain is GAGVSQSPSNKVTEKGKDVELRCDPISGHTALYWYRQSLGQGLEFLIYFQGNSAPDKSGLPSDRFSAERTGGSVSTLTIQRTQQEDSAVYLCASSISLAGYYNEQFFGPGTRLTVL.

This clonotype was counted ten times or more. The rearrangement uses TRBV20-1 and TRBJ2-1, with 10 bases identical to TRBD2. This CDR3 is built from 14 residues. Germline-derived CDR1 and CDR2 are DFQATT and SNEGSKA (reference sequence). The ends lost 4 bases at V and 5 bases at J; junction bases unmatched: 5. The CDR3 sequence: CSAKHSGRNNEQFF. CDR3 sequence (DNA): TGCAGTGCTAAACATAGCGGGAGGAACAATGAGCAGTTCTTC.

This clonotype was counted many times. The chain uses TRBV28 and TRBJ2-7, with 9 bases lining up with TRBD2. Germline loops: CDR1 MDHEN, CDR2 SYDVKM. There are 16 residues in the CDR3. V gave up 5 bases and J gave up 3 bases; unmatched junction bases: 11. The CDR3 DNA is TGTGCCAGCAGTCCCCGTGTGACTAGCGGACGCTACGAGCAGTACTTC. It is translated as CASSPRVTSGRYEQYF.

This clonotype has ten or more counts. The V call is TRBV6-6, the J call TRBJ1-3, with a weak D call TRBD1 (6 bases). Per the germline V gene, CDR1 is MNHNY and CDR2 is SVGAGI (reference sequence). Trimming removed 6 bases at V and 0 bases at J, with 15 bases between. This CDR3 is 16 amino acids long. The CDR3 region is CASSPNRASSGNTIYF. The CDR3 coding sequence is TGTGCCAGCAGCCCGAACAGGGCAAGCTCTGGAAACACCATATATTTT.

This clonotype was recorded many times. CDR3 nucleotide sequence: TGTGCCAGTAGTTCAAGGACAGATACTTTCTTT. Amino acids: CASSSRTDTFF. The V gene is TRBV19, the J gene TRBJ1-1; D perhaps matches TRBD1 (6 bases). V was cut by 5 bases and J by 12 bases, with 13 bases left in between. This CDR3 has 11 residues. Germline V lookup: CDR1 LNHDA, CDR2 SQIVND (reference sequence).

This clonotype was counted many times. The chain carries TRBV28 and TRBJ2-7; no clear D gene. The CDR3 length is 16 residues. V lost 5 bases and J lost 9, with 26 bases in between. Germline CDR1 and CDR2: MDHEN and SYDVKM. CDR3 sequence: CASSPSAAGRMNGQYF. In nucleotides, the CDR3 is TGTGCCAGCAGTCCATCAGCCGCAGGAAGGATGAACGGGCAGTACTTC.

This clonotype was seen many times. The chain recombines TRBV20-1 with TRBJ1-5, with 11 positions matching TRBD1. This CDR3 contains 15 residues. Germline CDR1 DFQATT, CDR2 SNEGSKA (reference sequence). The V gene end was trimmed by 0 bases and the J gene end by 5 bases; junction bases not matched to a gene: 3. The CDR3 DNA sequence: TGCAGTGCTAGAGATTGGACAGGGGGCGATCAGCCCCAGCATTTT. Its translation: CSARDWTGGDQPQHF.

This clonotype was seen ten or more times. The chain combines TRBV7-2 with TRBJ2-5; D is undetermined. The germline gives CDR1 SGHTA, CDR2 FQGNSA. CDR3 length equals 13 residues. V shed 5 bases and J shed 4 bases, with 11 bases lying between them. The CDR3 DNA reads TGTGCCAGCAGCGGTACAGCCCGAGAGACCCAGTACTTC. Amino acid sequence: CASSGTARETQYF.

Many counts were recorded for this clonotype. The genes are TRBV29-1 and TRBJ1-1; 7 nucleotides line up with TRBD1. Trimming removed 7 bases from V and 1 base from J; junction bases left unmatched: 3. The CDR3 totals 12 residues. The V gene's germline CDR1 is SQVTM and CDR2 ANQGSEA. CDR3 sequence reads: CSADRTNTEAFF. The CDR3 DNA is TGCAGCGCGGACAGGACGAACACTGAAGCTTTCTTT.

Many counts were recorded for this clonotype. The rearrangement uses TRBV28 and TRBJ2-1; 8 bases fit TRBD2. Germline CDR1 is MDHEN and CDR2 is SYDVKM. V shed 6 bases and J 10 bases; nucleotides not matched to a gene: 5. CDR3 size: 12 residues. CDR3 sequence reads: CASSTIAGEQFF. CDR3 in DNA: TGTGCCAGCAGCACAATAGCGGGGGAGCAGTTCTTC.

This clonotype was seen at least ten times. The chain is built from TRBV4-3 and TRBJ1-4; D is ambiguous. Per the germline V gene, CDR1 is LGHNA and CDR2 is YSLEER. V lost 0 bases, J lost 0 bases, and 8 bases lay in between. This CDR3 is built from 16 residues. CDR3 nucleotides: TGCGCCAGCAGCCAAGATCGGAGCCCAACTAATGAAAAACTGTTTTTT. Translating it yields CASSQDRSPTNEKLFF.

This clonotype was detected ten times or more. This chain uses TRBV20-1 with TRBJ2-3; D is undetermined. Germline loops: CDR1 DFQATT, CDR2 SNEGSKA (reference sequence). Deletions cut 2 bases from V and 1 base from J, with 1 base between. The CDR3 is made up of 11 amino acids. The CDR3 loop is CSARRTDTQYF. DNA for the CDR3: TGCAGTGCTAGACGCACAGATACGCAGTATTTT.

Judged by abundance, this clonotype is medium-sized. The J gene is TRBJ2-2, the V gene TRBV28; D might be TRBD1 or TRBD2, each matching 6 bases. Germline loops: CDR1 MDHEN, CDR2 SYDVKM. Trimming shortened V by 6 bases and J by 3 bases, and 14 bases separated the two germline ends. CDR3 length: 15 amino acids. The CDR3 loop is CASRWGAAHTGELFF. The DNA of the CDR3 is TGTGCCAGCAGGTGGGGGGCAGCCCACACCGGGGAGCTGTTTTTT.

This clonotype was recorded many times. CDR3 DNA: TGTGCCAGCAGCCAAGGACTAGCGGGAGGTTGGAATGAGCAGTTCTTC. Its translation is CASSQGLAGGWNEQFF. The chain joins TRBV3-1 to TRBJ2-1, with 13 positions matching TRBD2. The CDR3 has 16 residues. J gave up 7 bases and V 1 base, and 4 bases lay outside the gene matches. CDR1 is LGHDT, CDR2 YNNKEL, per germline (reference sequence).

This clonotype was picked up many times. The rearrangement joins TRBV7-2 to TRBJ2-2; D unresolved. Trimming cost V 3 bases and J 5 bases, with 10 bases left between them. Germline assignment: CDR1 SGHTA and CDR2 FQGNSA. The CDR3 is made up of 14 amino acids. In DNA, the CDR3 is TGTGCCAGCAGCTTCCTGACAATTACCGGGGAGCTGTTTTTT. It specifies CASSFLTITGELFF.

This clonotype occurred many times. The V and J genes are TRBV7-3 and TRBJ2-1; D is undetermined. The CDR3 is 13 residues long. Germline V gives CDR1 SGHTA, CDR2 FQGTGA. Trimming left V 5 bases short and J 9 bases short, with 14 bases between. CDR3 residues: CASSPVTAGEQFF. CDR3 in DNA: TGTGCCAGCAGCCCCGTTACGGCTGGTGAGCAGTTCTTC.

This clonotype was detected ten times or more. The chain couples TRBV20-1 to TRBJ2-5; possible D gene TRBD2, 6 bases. The length of the CDR3 is 16 residues. Germline-derived CDR1 and CDR2 are DFQATT and SNEGSKA (reference sequence). The ends were cut back, 4 bases at V and 5 bases at J, with 23 bases in the middle. DNA of the CDR3: TGCAGTGCTACTATTGGCCTAGCGAGTTTAGGGGAGACCCAGTACTTC. Its protein is CSATIGLASLGETQYF.

In regard to this clonotype: This likely traces to a read error, being one base from a far larger clone. The chain uses TRBV7-2 and TRBJ2-1; 9 bases fit TRBD2. With V trimmed by 5 bases and J by 9 bases, 8 bases remained unmatched. This CDR3 region has 14 residues. Germline loops: CDR1 SGHTA, CDR2 FQGNSA. The CDR3 spells CASSDGLAGSEQFF. The DNA of the CDR3 is TGTGCCAGCAGCGACGGCCTAGCGGGATCTGAGCAGTTCTTC.

This clonotype was observed a few times. The genes are TRBV12-3 or TRBV12-4 and TRBJ1-3; 8 bases line up with TRBD1. The CDR3 runs 16 residues. Losses at the gene ends were 4 bases for V and 0 bases for J; bases not matched to a gene: 5. Here the CDR3 DNA reads TGTGCCAGCAGTTCGGGACAGGCAGACTCTGGAAACACCATATATTTT. It encodes CASSSGQADSGNTIYF.

This clonotype was counted many times. V gene TRBV4-3 combines with J gene TRBJ2-7; D not resolved. Germline V lookup: CDR1 LGHNA, CDR2 YSLEER. Trimming removed 3 bases at V and 5 bases at J, with 11 bases between. The CDR3 extends over 13 amino acids. The CDR3 spells CASSQDQSHEQYF. Written as DNA, the CDR3 is TGCGCCAGCAGCCAGGATCAGTCCCACGAGCAGTACTTC.

This clonotype occurred many times. V is TRBV29-1 and J is TRBJ1-1, with TRBD1 matching over 7 bases. V dropped 0 bases and J dropped 6; count of bases not matched to a gene: 1. Per the germline V gene, CDR1 is SQVTM and CDR2 is ANQGSEA. This CDR3 is built from 12 residues. The CDR3 loop is CSVEDRGSEAFF. The CDR3 bases are TGCAGCGTTGAAGACAGGGGGTCTGAAGCTTTCTTT.

This clonotype was picked up many times. The gene calls are TRBV20-1 and TRBJ2-4; 12 bases line up with TRBD2. With 6 bases clipped from V and 0 bases from J, the junction kept 18 bases outside the gene matches. This CDR3 has 20 residues. Germline CDR1 DFQATT, CDR2 SNEGSKA (reference sequence). The CDR3 region has the DNA TGCAGTGCCGTCCCCCCTAGCGGGAGGGCTGGGGGGGAAGCCAAAAACATTCAGTACTTC. Amino acids: CSAVPPSGRAGGEAKNIQYF.

This clonotype was seen at least ten times. V is TRBV6-2 or TRBV6-3 and J is TRBJ2-1, with TRBD2 identical over 11 bases. Germline V gene sequence: CDR1 MNHEY, CDR2 SVGEGT. V lost 5 bases to trimming and J lost 5 bases; unmatched junction nucleotides: 11. The CDR3 runs to 17 residues. CDR3 bases: TGTGCCAGCAGTGAATTGGCTAGCGGGAGGATCAACAATGAGCAGTTCTTC. As protein: CASSELASGRINNEQFF.

This clonotype was seen at least ten times. The rearrangement joins TRBV20-1 to TRBJ1-6; no reliable D call. The CDR3 extends over 13 amino acids. The germline V gene has CDR1 DFQATT and CDR2 SNEGSKA (reference sequence). The V end was cut by 0 bases, the J end by 7 bases, with 7 bases between. The CDR3 DNA sequence: TGCAGTGCTAGAGACTCTGCAAATTCACCCCTCCACTTT. Translation: CSARDSANSPLHF.

This clonotype appeared a few times. The chain recombines TRBV5-4 with TRBJ2-1, with D possibly being TRBD1 (6 bases). The CDR3 length is 16 residues. Trimming removed 4 bases at V and 0 bases at J, with 14 bases between. The germline V gene encodes CDR1 SGHNT and CDR2 YYREEE (reference sequence). The CDR3 loop reads CASSTWRGGSYNEQFF. The CDR3, as DNA: TGTGCCAGCAGCACTTGGAGAGGGGGCTCCTACAATGAGCAGTTCTTC.

The sample holds many counts of this clonotype. The chain has TRBV7-2 and TRBJ2-6; D may be TRBD2 (5 bases). Germline V gene sequence: CDR1 SGHTA, CDR2 FQGNSA. The V and J ends lost 2 bases and 2 bases respectively, with 16 bases between them. The CDR3 totals 18 residues. This CDR3 reads CASSLFGTTGTGANVLTF. DNA for the CDR3: TGTGCCAGCAGCTTATTTGGAACAACCGGGACTGGGGCCAACGTCCTGACTTTC. The whole variable domain, filled in from reference TRBV7-2 and TRBJ2-6, reads GAGVSQSPSNKVTEKGKDVELRCDPISGHTALYWYRQSLGQGLEFLIYFQGNSAPDKSGLPSDRFSAERTGGSVSTLTIQRTQQEDSAVYLCASSLFGTTGTGANVLTFGAGSRLTVL.